This passage covers 13 T cell receptor beta chains from one sample sequenced in a study of blood T cell repertoires in COVID-19. The repertoire was sequenced with immunoSEQ multiplex PCR; TCRdb's copy has only in-frame clones and lacks some. This table holds over 150,000 clones, 70% to 90% found once. Material for sequencing was peripheral blood. All receptors derive from a man aged 50 or older with active or convalescent COVID-19.

V usage is TRBV4-2 and J usage is TRBJ1-4, with TRBD1 as a possible D gene (5 bases). The V and J ends lost 7 bases and 4 bases respectively, with 10 bases between them. Germline V CDR1 and CDR2: LGHNA, YNFKEQ. The CDR3 covers 13 residues. The CDR3 DNA sequence: TGTGCCAGCACCCTACAGGATAATGAAAAACTGTTTTTT. Encoded protein: CASTLQDNEKLFF.

This clone was found a few times. The chain has TRBV4-1 and TRBJ2-7, with D maybe TRBD1 (6 bases). The CDR3 is made up of 15 amino acids. V lost 1 base to trimming and J lost 2 bases, with 12 bases between them. From germline, CDR1 is MGHRA and CDR2 YSYEKL. The CDR3 DNA is TGCGCCAGCAGCCAAGGACAGGAGGACACCTACGAGCAGTACTTC. It codes for CASSQGQEDTYEQYF.

The chain uses TRBV18 and TRBJ2-6, with TRBD1 as a possible D gene (5 bases). CDR3 length: 18 amino acids. Germline CDR1 and CDR2: KGHSH and LQKENI. Trimming took 5 bases from V and 0 from J, leaving 17 bases between them. The chain's CDR3 is CASSLQVGTLSGANVLTF. In DNA, the CDR3 is TGTGCCAGCTCATTACAGGTTGGCACTCTCTCTGGGGCCAACGTCCTGACTTTC.

This chain links TRBV4-3 with TRBJ2-3; 7 nucleotides align to TRBD2. V dropped 1 base and J dropped 2; count of bases not matched to a gene: 6. The CDR3 is made up of 16 amino acids. CDR1 and CDR2 from the germline V gene are LGHNA and YSLEER. CDR3 sequence: CASSQAYTSATDTQYF. In DNA form, the CDR3 reads TGCGCCAGCAGCCAAGCGTACACTAGCGCCACAGATACGCAGTATTTT.

V is TRBV2 and J is TRBJ1-5, with D perhaps TRBD1 (5 bases). This CDR3 contains 16 residues. The V gene's germline CDR1 is SNHLY and CDR2 FYNNEI. Deletions cut 3 bases from V and 3 bases from J, with 15 bases between. Written as DNA, the CDR3 is TGTGCCAGCAGTGATGGGGGGGTAAGGGTCAATCAGCCCCAGCATTTT. It codes for CASSDGGVRVNQPQHF.

The chain is built from TRBV15 and TRBJ2-2; no definite D call. This CDR3 contains 15 residues. The germline CDR1 and CDR2 sequences are LNHNV and YYDKDF (reference sequence). The ends were cut back, 0 bases at V and 8 bases at J, with 13 bases in the middle. The CDR3 sequence: CATSRDNEWRGELFF. In nucleotides, the CDR3 is TGTGCCACCAGCAGAGATAATGAGTGGCGGGGGGAGCTGTTTTTT.

The V gene is TRBV5-1, the J gene TRBJ1-5, with D perhaps TRBD1 (5 bases). The CDR3 extends over 14 amino acids. The germline gives CDR1 SGHRS, CDR2 YFSETQ. Trimming took off 4 bases at V and 3 bases at J, with 11 bases between the two ends. For the CDR3, the DNA is TGCGCCAGCAGCGAGGGACTCGCCAATCAGCCCCAGCATTTT. This encodes CASSEGLANQPQHF.

V is TRBV5-4 and J is TRBJ2-2; possibly TRBD2 for D (6 bases). CDR1 is SGHNT and CDR2 is YYREEE in the germline V gene (reference sequence). The CDR3 has 16 residues. Trimming took 3 bases from V and 6 from J, leaving 18 bases between them. The CDR3 sequence is CASSSDPAGRPGELFF. The CDR3 DNA follows: TGTGCCAGCAGCTCGGACCCCGCAGGGAGGCCCGGGGAGCTGTTTTTT. Full variable domain (remainder filled in from reference TRBV5-4 and TRBJ2-2): ETGVTQSPTHLIKTRGQQVTLRCSSQSGHNTVSWYQQALGQGPQFIFQYYREEENGRGNFPPRFSGLQFPNYSSELNVNALELDDSALYLCASSSDPAGRPGELFFGEGSRLTVL.

The V call is TRBV6-5, the J call TRBJ1-2; possibly TRBD1 for D (5 bases). CDR3 length equals 15 residues. Germline CDR1 is MNHEY and CDR2 is SVGAGI. Trimming took off 10 bases at V and 2 bases at J, with 20 bases between the two ends. CDR3 DNA sequence: TGTGCCACATTACCCAGTTGGGGCCTCAACTATGGCTACACCTTC. It is translated as CATLPSWGLNYGYTF.

This clone came up once. The conserved phenylalanine or tryptophan is not found at the CDR3 terminus, so this likely reflects a read error. No DNA is shown, since the ends of the CDR3 on it are uncertain; the CDR3 is the one TCRdb lists. The chain couples TRBV6-2 or TRBV6-3 to TRBJ2-7; the table's D call, TRBD2, has no DNA check behind it. Germline CDR1 MNHEY, CDR2 SVGEGT. The CDR3 totals 14 residues, both ends included. CDR3 in amino acids: CASSYSTSGRALLG.

The chain links TRBV5-5 to TRBJ2-3, with D unclear. Trimming cost V 4 bases and J 2 bases, with 11 bases left between them. CDR3 length equals 14 residues. CDR1 and CDR2 (germline): SGHKS, YYEKEE (reference sequence). The CDR3 sequence is CASSLDWNTDTQYF. In nucleotides, the CDR3 is TGTGCCAGCAGCCTCGACTGGAACACAGATACGCAGTATTTT.

The rearrangement joins TRBV2 to TRBJ1-4, with no clear D. The CDR3 spans 14 residues. V was clipped by 7 bases and J by 0 bases, with 9 bases between them. The germline gives CDR1 SNHLY, CDR2 FYNNEI. This chain's CDR3 is CASKAGATNEKLFF. The CDR3 nucleotides read TGTGCCAGCAAAGCCGGGGCAACTAATGAAAAACTGTTTTTT.

The chain's CDR3 is CAWRNGGSSYEQYF. The CDR3 region has the DNA TGTGCCTGGAGAAATGGCGGGAGCTCCTACGAGCAGTACTTC. The rearrangement links TRBV30 to TRBJ2-7, with TRBD2 identical over 7 bases. CDR3 size: 14 residues. V lost 3 bases to trimming and J lost 0 bases; unmatched junction nucleotides: 5. Germline-derived CDR1 and CDR2 are GTSNPN and SVGIG (reference sequence).